This passage covers 14 T cell receptor beta chains from one sample sequenced in a study of PD-1 blockade in classical Hodgkin lymphoma. Here immunoSEQ multiplex PCR was the method, and the copy in TCRdb shows in-frame clones only, minus some. Among 89,000 or so clones listed, about nine tenths were seen once. Every patient experienced relapse after autologous stem cell transplantation, and brentuximab vedotin exposure varied. Material: peripheral blood mononuclear cells (PBMCs), obtained before the second cycle of nivolumab. These TCRs come from a human donor with classical Hodgkin lymphoma.

The chain combines TRBV7-2 with TRBJ2-7; D is unresolved. This CDR3 contains 12 residues. CDR1 SGHTA and CDR2 FQGNSA come from the germline V gene. The germline V and J ends were trimmed by 3 bases and 2 bases, with 5 bases remaining between them. The CDR3, as DNA: TGTGCCAGCAGCTTCGTCACCTACGAGCAGTACTTC. It codes for CASSFVTYEQYF.

The chain uses TRBV19 and TRBJ2-3; D not resolved. CDR1 is LNHDA, CDR2 SQIVND, per germline (reference sequence). The V end lost 0 bases, the J end lost 2 bases, and 6 bases lay between the germline ends. This CDR3 comprises 14 residues. CDR3 DNA: TGTGCCAGTAGTATAGATCTGGTCACAGATACGCAGTATTTT. Translation gives CASSIDLVTDTQYF.

The rearrangement uses TRBV2 and TRBJ1-2, with no clear D. The CDR3 length is 14 residues. Germline CDR1 is SNHLY and CDR2 is FYNNEI. V was trimmed by 1 base and J by 4 bases, leaving 10 bases between them. For the CDR3, the DNA is TGTGCCAGCAGTGAAGGGGTCCGGTCCTATGGCTACACCTTC. This codes for CASSEGVRSYGYTF.

CDR3 DNA: TGTGCCAGCAGTTTGGGCTTGACAGATACGCAGTATTTT. Protein product: CASSLGLTDTQYF. The chain carries TRBV27 and TRBJ2-3; no firm D call. This CDR3 has 13 residues. V was clipped by 3 bases and J by 3 bases, with 7 bases between them. From germline, CDR1 is MNHEY and CDR2 SMNVEV (reference sequence).

The genes are TRBV9 and TRBJ1-1; 8 bases are a match to TRBD1. Trimming took 0 bases from V and 11 from J; bases not matched to a gene: 18. The CDR3 totals 17 residues. Germline values: CDR1 SGDLS, CDR2 YYNGEE. The DNA of the CDR3 is TGTGCCAGCAGCGTAGATGTGGGGGAACTCAGACAGGGGTTGGCTTTCTTT. Translation gives CASSVDVGELRQGLAFF.

For this clone: Other DNA sequences of this sample code for an identical CDR3. This chain joins TRBV30 and TRBJ1-2; TRBD1 is a possible D gene (5 bases). The CDR3 spans 12 residues. Deletions cut 2 bases from V and 4 bases from J, with 8 bases between. CDR1 is GTSNPN, CDR2 SVGIG, per germline (reference sequence). This chain's CDR3 is CAWSRQSYGYTF. Here the CDR3 DNA reads TGTGCCTGGAGTCGACAGAGCTATGGCTACACCTTC. Drawing the rest from reference TRBV30 and TRBJ1-2, the complete variable domain is SQTIHQWPATLVQPVGSPLSLECTVEGTSNPNLYWYRQAAGRGLQLLFYSVGIGQISSEVPQNLSASRPQDRQFILSSKKLLLSDSGFYLCAWSRQSYGYTFGSGTRLTVV.

This chain uses TRBV6-1 with TRBJ2-3, with D tentatively TRBD2 (6 bases). CDR3 length equals 14 residues. Trimming took off 2 bases at V and 13 bases at J, with 19 bases between the two ends. Germline V gene sequence: CDR1 MNHNS, CDR2 SASEGT. CDR3 DNA: TGTGCCAGCAGTGAAATGGGGATCCAAGGGGAGGAGTATTTT. It encodes CASSEMGIQGEEYF.

This clone was picked up one time. The chain uses TRBV27 and TRBJ2-7, with 8 positions matching TRBD1. V lost 7 bases to trimming and J lost 3 bases; unmatched junction nucleotides: 5. The CDR3 totals 13 residues. CDR1 MNHEY and CDR2 SMNVEV come from the germline V gene (reference sequence). The CDR3 protein is CASKGTGDYEQYF. CDR3 nucleotides: TGTGCCAGCAAAGGGACAGGAGACTACGAGCAGTACTTC.

The chain uses TRBV30 and TRBJ1-5, with D uncertain. Germline loops: CDR1 GTSNPN, CDR2 SVGIG (reference sequence). The CDR3 has 13 amino acids. The V end lost 1 base, the J end lost 6 bases, and 10 bases lay between the germline ends. CDR3 nucleotides: TGTGCCTGGAGTGGGGAAGGTGGTCAGCCCCAGCATTTT. Residues: CAWSGEGGQPQHF.

This chain uses TRBV5-6 with TRBJ1-1; D is unclear. In germline, CDR1 is SGHDT, CDR2 YYEEEE. The CDR3 runs 13 residues. Trimming pared 0 bases from V and 4 bases from J, leaving 7 bases between. The CDR3 nucleotides are TGTGCCAGCAGCTTGGGCAGCTCCACTGAAGCTTTCTTT. It specifies CASSLGSSTEAFF.

The gene calls are TRBV19 and TRBJ1-2; D ambiguous. The CDR3 covers 15 residues. Trimming took 5 bases from V and 4 from J, leaving 17 bases between them. Per the germline V gene, CDR1 is LNHDA and CDR2 is SQIVND (reference sequence). The CDR3 DNA follows: TGTGCCAGTAGTCTGAACACTGGAATACTCTATGGCTACACCTTC. Translating it yields CASSLNTGILYGYTF.

This clone has only a few counts. The V and J genes are TRBV29-1 and TRBJ2-1; the match to TRBD2 covers 10 bases. CDR1 SQVTM and CDR2 ANQGSEA come from the germline V gene. V shed 0 bases, J shed 8 bases, and the junction held 7 bases outside the gene matches. The CDR3 consists of 15 residues. The CDR3 coding sequence is TGCAGCGTTGAAGATGGCCTAGCGGGAGCGGATGAGCAGTTCTTC. Protein product: CSVEDGLAGADEQFF.

The chain links TRBV27 to TRBJ2-5, with D uncertain. Deletions cut 0 bases from V and 4 bases from J, with 0 bases between. This CDR3 contains 11 residues. Germline V gene data show CDR1 as MNHEY and CDR2 as SMNVEV (reference sequence). CDR3 sequence reads: CASSLSETQYF. The CDR3, as DNA: TGTGCCAGCAGTTTATCAGAGACCCAGTACTTC.

The V call is TRBV29-1, the J call TRBJ2-7; possibly TRBD2 for D (5 bases). Trimming shortened V by 5 bases and J by 2 bases, and 16 bases separated the two germline ends. The CDR3 loop spans 14 amino acids. Germline CDR1 and CDR2: SQVTM and ANQGSEA. In DNA form, the CDR3 reads TGCAGCGTTCTGAGGGCAGGTAAGGCCTACGAGCAGTACTTC. This gives the protein CSVLRAGKAYEQYF.